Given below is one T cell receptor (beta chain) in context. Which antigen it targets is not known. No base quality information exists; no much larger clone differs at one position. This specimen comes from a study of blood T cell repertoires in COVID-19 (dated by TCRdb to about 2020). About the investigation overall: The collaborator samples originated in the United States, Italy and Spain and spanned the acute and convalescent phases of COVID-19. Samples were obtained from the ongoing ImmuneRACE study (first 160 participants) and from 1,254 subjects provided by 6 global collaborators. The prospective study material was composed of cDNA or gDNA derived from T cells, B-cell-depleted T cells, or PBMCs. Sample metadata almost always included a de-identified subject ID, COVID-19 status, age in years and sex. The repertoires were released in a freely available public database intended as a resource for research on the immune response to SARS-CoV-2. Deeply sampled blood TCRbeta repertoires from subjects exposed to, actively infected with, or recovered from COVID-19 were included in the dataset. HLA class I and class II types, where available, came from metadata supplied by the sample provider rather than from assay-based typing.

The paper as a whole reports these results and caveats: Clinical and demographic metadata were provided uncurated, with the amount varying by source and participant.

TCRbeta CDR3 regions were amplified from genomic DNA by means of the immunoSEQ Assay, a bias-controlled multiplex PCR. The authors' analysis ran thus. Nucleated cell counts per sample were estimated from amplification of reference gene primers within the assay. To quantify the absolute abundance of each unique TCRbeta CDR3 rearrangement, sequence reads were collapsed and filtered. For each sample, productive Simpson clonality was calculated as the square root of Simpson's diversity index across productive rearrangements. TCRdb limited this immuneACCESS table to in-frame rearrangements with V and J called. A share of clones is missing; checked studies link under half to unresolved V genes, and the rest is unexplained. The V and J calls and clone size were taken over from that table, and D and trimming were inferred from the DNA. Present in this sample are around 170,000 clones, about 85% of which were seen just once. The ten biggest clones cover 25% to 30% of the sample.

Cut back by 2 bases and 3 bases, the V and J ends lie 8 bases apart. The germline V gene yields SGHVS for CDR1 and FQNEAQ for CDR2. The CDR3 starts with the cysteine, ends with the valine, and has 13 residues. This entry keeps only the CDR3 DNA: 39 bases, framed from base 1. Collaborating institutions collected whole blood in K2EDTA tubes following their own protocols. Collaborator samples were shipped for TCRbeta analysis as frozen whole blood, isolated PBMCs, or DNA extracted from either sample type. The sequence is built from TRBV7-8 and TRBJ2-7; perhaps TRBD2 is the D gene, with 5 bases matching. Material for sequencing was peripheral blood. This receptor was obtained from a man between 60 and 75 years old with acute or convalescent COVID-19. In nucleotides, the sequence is TGTGCCAGCAGCTTATTAGGACTCTACGAGCAGTACGTC. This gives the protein CASSLLGLYEQYV.